This T cell receptor beta chain originates from a study of blood T cell repertoires in COVID-19. Study-wide context: Samples came from the United States, Italy and Spain, spanning acute and convalescent COVID-19. In each case, the material was cDNA or gDNA derived from T cells, B-cell-depleted T cells, or PBMCs.

The CDR3 runs to 14 residues. V was trimmed by 4 bases and J by 3 bases, leaving 11 bases between them. The germline gives CDR1 SGHKS, CDR2 YYEKEE (reference sequence). Study processing details: Nucleated cell number was recorded as an estimate derived from reference gene primer amplification. Repertoires were generated with immunoSEQ multiplex PCR, while TCRdb's copy carries only in-frame clones and drops some. V and J calls and clone size come straight from that table; D and trimming were deduced from the DNA. The table has around 150,000 clones, around three quarters seen once. The receptor was derived from a man aged 60-69 years with acute or convalescent COVID-19. The sequenced sample consisted of peripheral blood. This chain connects TRBV5-5 to TRBJ2-1; weak D call: TRBD2 (6 bases). For the CDR3, the DNA is TGTGCCAGCAGCGGCGGGACGGACTACAATGAGCAGTTCTTC. Translated: CASSGGTDYNEQFF.